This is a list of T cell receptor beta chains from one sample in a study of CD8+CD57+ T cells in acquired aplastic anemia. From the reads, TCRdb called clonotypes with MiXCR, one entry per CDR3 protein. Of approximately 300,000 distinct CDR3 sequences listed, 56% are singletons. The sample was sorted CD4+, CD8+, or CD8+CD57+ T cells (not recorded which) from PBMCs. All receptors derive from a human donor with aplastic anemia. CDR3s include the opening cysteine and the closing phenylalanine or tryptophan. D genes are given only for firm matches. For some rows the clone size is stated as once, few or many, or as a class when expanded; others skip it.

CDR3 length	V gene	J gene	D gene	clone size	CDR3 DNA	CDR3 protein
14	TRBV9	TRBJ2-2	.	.	TGTGCCAGCAGCGTTGGGGATTCCCTCGGGGAGCTGTTTTTT	CASSVGDSLGELFF
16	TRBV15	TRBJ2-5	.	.	TGTGCCACCAGCAGAGATATAGGTGGTACTCAAGAGACCCAGTACTTC	CATSRDIGGTQETQYF
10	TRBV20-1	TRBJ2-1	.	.	TGCAGTGGGGGCCAGGATGAGCAGTTCTTC	CSGGQDEQFF
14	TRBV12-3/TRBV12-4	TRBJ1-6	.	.	TGTGCCAGCAGGACGGCAGGGGATAATTCACCCCTCCACTTT	CASRTAGDNSPLHF
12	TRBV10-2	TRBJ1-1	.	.	TGCGCCAGCAGTGAGTGGGGATCGGAAGCTTTCTTT	CASSEWGSEAFF
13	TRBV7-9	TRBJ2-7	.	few	TGTGCCAGCACGAGTTCCCGCTCCTACGAGCAGTACTTC	CASTSSRSYEQYF
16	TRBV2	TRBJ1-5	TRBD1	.	TGTGCCAGCAGTCGCACAGGGGGCGGGCCTAGCCAGCCCCAGCATTTT	CASSRTGGGPSQPQHF
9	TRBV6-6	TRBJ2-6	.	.	TGTGCCAGTTTGCCGGGACTGACTTTC	CASLPGLTF
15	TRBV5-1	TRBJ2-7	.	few	TGCGCCAGCAGCTTGGTTGACCAAACCTCCTACGAGCAGTACTTC	CASSLVDQTSYEQYF
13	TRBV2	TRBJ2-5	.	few	TGTGCCAGCAGGAAGGAATTGCAAGAGACCCAGTACTTC	CASRKELQETQYF
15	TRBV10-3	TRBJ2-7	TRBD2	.	TGTGCCATAACGACTAGCGGGGGACAAACCTACGAGCAGTACTTC	CAITTSGGQTYEQYF
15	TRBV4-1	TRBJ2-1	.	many	TGCGCCAGCAGCCAACCGCCTGACAGATACAATGAGCAGTTCTTC	CASSQPPDRYNEQFF
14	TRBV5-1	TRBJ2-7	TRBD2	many	TGCGCCAGCAGCCTACTAGCGGGAGTTTACGAGCAGTACTTC	CASSLLAGVYEQYF
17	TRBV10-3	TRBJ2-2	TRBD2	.	TGTGCCATCAGTCGGACTAGCGGGGGAGTGAACACCGGGGAGCTGTTTTTT	CAISRTSGGVNTGELFF
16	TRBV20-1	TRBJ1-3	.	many	TGCAGTGCTAGACCCGCCGCGGGGGCCTCGGGAAACACCATATATTTT	CSARPAAGASGNTIYF
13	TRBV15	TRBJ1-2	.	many	TGTGCCACCAGCAGAAGGGCGGGAGGGGGCTACACCTTC	CATSRRAGGGYTF
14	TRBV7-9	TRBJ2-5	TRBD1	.	TGTGCCAGCAGCCGGACAGGGGTAAAAGAGACCCAGTACTTC	CASSRTGVKETQYF
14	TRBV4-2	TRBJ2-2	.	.	TGTGCCAGCAGCCAAGAAGCCACGGCCGGGGAGCTGTTTTTT	CASSQEATAGELFF
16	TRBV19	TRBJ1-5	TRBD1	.	TGTGCCAGTAGTCTGCGCCTGGACAGGGTTTATCAGCCCCAGCATTTT	CASSLRLDRVYQPQHF
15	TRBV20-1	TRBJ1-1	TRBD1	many	TGCAGTGCTAGAGCTGACAGGGGGCTGGACACTGAAGCTTTCTTT	CSARADRGLDTEAFF
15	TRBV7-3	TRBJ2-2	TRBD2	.	TGTGCCAGCAGCCGACTAGCGGCCACTACCGGGGAGCTGTTTTTT	CASSRLAATTGELFF
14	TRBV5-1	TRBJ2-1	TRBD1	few	TGCGCCAGCAGCGACCGACAGGGAACGAATGAGCAGTTCTTC	CASSDRQGTNEQFF